One sample yielded the 17 T cell receptor beta chains listed below, sequenced in a study of blood T cell repertoires in COVID-19. Sequencing used immunoSEQ multiplex PCR; TCRdb keeps in-frame clones, though not all of them. The profile shows 300,000 or so clones, 85% to 90% of them singletons. The specimen sequenced was peripheral blood. The receptor set was obtained from a woman in her forties who had recovered from COVID-19.

J is TRBJ2-1 and V is TRBV11-2, with 7 nucleotides matching TRBD1. The J segment lost 5 bases and the V segment lost 6 bases, leaving 4 bases of the junction unmatched. Per germline, CDR1 SGHAT and CDR2 FQNNGV. The CDR3 sequence is 13 residues long. This CDR3 is CASRQGLDNEQFF. In DNA, the CDR3 is TGTGCCAGCAGACAGGGGCTGGACAATGAGCAGTTCTTC.

The chain has TRBV29-1 and TRBJ2-1; D is uncertain. In germline, CDR1 is SQVTM, CDR2 ANQGSEA. The CDR3 contains 13 residues. The germline V and J ends were trimmed by 5 bases and 0 bases, with 8 bases remaining between them. In DNA form, the CDR3 reads TGCAGCGTTTACCCGAGCTCCTACAATGAGCAGTTCTTC. Amino acid sequence: CSVYPSSYNEQFF.

The count of this clone is one. The V call is TRBV9, the J call TRBJ2-7; 9 bases fit TRBD1. Germline V gives CDR1 SGDLS, CDR2 YYNGEE. J was trimmed by 1 base and V by 3 bases; bases with no gene match: 8. The length of the CDR3 is 16 residues. The CDR3 loop reads CASSARLGQGSYEQYF. The CDR3 nucleotides are TGTGCCAGCAGCGCCCGCTTGGGACAGGGTTCCTACGAGCAGTACTTC.

The genes are TRBV6-2 or TRBV6-3 and TRBJ2-7; 7 bases are shared with TRBD1. The CDR3 runs 15 residues. The ends lost 5 bases at V and 5 bases at J; junction bases unmatched: 12. Germline V gene lookup returns CDR1 MNHEY and CDR2 SVGEGT. CDR3 DNA sequence: TGTGCCAGCAGTCCATCGACAGGGCCGGCTGACGAGCAGTACTTC. It translates to CASSPSTGPADEQYF.

Only a few counts were recorded for this clone. The CDR3 reads CAISEWTRGNTGELFF. In nucleotides, the CDR3 is TGTGCCATCAGTGAGTGGACTAGGGGGAACACCGGGGAGCTGTTTTTT. The genes are TRBV10-3 and TRBJ2-2; 7 positions match TRBD2. The V segment lost 1 base and the J segment 1 base; nucleotides outside the gene matches: 3. This CDR3 has 16 amino acids. Germline CDR1 is ENHRY and CDR2 is SYGVKD.

V is TRBV19 and J is TRBJ1-2, with D maybe TRBD1 (5 bases). This CDR3 is 18 amino acids long. The V gene lost 5 bases and the J gene lost 3 bases, with 25 bases spanning the gap. Germline V gives CDR1 LNHDA, CDR2 SQIVND (reference sequence). The CDR3 DNA reads TGTGCCAGTAGTCAAGGGCGGGGCCTCTCTCTCACATACTATGGCTACACCTTC. Translation gives CASSQGRGLSLTYYGYTF.

This chain joins TRBV29-1 and TRBJ1-1; 11 positions agree with TRBD1. CDR1 SQVTM and CDR2 ANQGSEA come from the germline V gene. The CDR3 sequence is 14 residues long. V was clipped by 4 bases and J by 4 bases; unmatched bases: 5. The CDR3, as DNA: TGCAGCGTTGCCGGGACAGGGGGGGGCACTGAAGCTTTCTTT. Its protein product is CSVAGTGGGTEAFF.

V is TRBV5-8 and J is TRBJ1-1, with 7 nucleotides matching TRBD1. This CDR3 is built from 16 residues. Losses at the gene ends were 3 bases for V and 7 bases for J; bases not matched to a gene: 15. Looked up from germline, CDR1 is SGHTS and CDR2 is YDEGEE. CDR3 DNA: TGTGCCAGCAGCTCCCGTTTACCGGGACAGCATTTTGAAGCTTTCTTT. This encodes CASSSRLPGQHFEAFF. The full variable domain, with the rest looked up from reference TRBV5-8 and TRBJ1-1, is EAGVTQSPTHLIKTRGQQATLRCSPISGHTSVYWYQQALGLGLQFLLWYDEGEERNRGNFPPRFSGRQFPNYSSELNVNALELEDSALYLCASSSRLPGQHFEAFFGQGTRLTVV.

This clone was seen a handful of times. The chain couples TRBV3-1 (or the pseudogene TRBV3-2) to TRBJ1-1, with a tentative D call TRBD1 (6 bases). CDR1 LGHDT and CDR2 YNNKEL come from the germline V gene (reference sequence). The germline V and J ends were trimmed by 3 bases and 1 base, with 9 bases remaining between them. The CDR3 totals 14 residues. In DNA, the CDR3 is TGTGCCAGCAGCCAGGGGACAACGAACACTGAAGCTTTCTTT. Protein product: CASSQGTTNTEAFF.

The chain combines TRBV9 with TRBJ1-5; D may be TRBD1 (5 bases). Germline CDR1 and CDR2: SGDLS and YYNGEE. Trimming removed 3 bases at V and 3 bases at J, with 10 bases between. The CDR3 length is 14 residues. As DNA, the CDR3 is TGTGCCAGCAGCGCCTCAGGGATCAATCAGCCCCAGCATTTT. Translated, it gives CASSASGINQPQHF. Variable domain in full (rest from reference TRBV9 and TRBJ1-5): DSGVTQTPKHLITATGQRVTLRCSPRSGDLSVYWYQQSLDQGLQFLIQYYNGEERAKGNILERFSAQQFPDLHSELNLSSLELGDSALYFCASSASGINQPQHFGDGTRLSIL.

The chain combines TRBV2 with TRBJ1-2, with 7 bases lining up with TRBD1. The length of the CDR3 is 14 residues. Germline trimming cut 6 bases from V and 3 bases from J; bases unmatched to any gene: 7. Germline V CDR1 and CDR2: SNHLY, FYNNEI. CDR3 sequence (DNA): TGTGCCAGCAGGGGAAAAGGGGGCCACTATGGCTACACCTTC. Its protein is CASRGKGGHYGYTF.

The chain employs TRBV19 and TRBJ1-5; 7 bases are a match to TRBD1. This CDR3 spans 15 amino acids. Trimming took 3 bases from V and 5 from J; bases not matched to a gene: 7. CDR1 is LNHDA, CDR2 SQIVND, per germline (reference sequence). This CDR3 is CASSIFVTGDQPQHF. The CDR3 bases are TGTGCCAGTAGTATTTTTGTTACAGGGGATCAGCCCCAGCATTTT.

This rearrangement joins TRBV9 to TRBJ1-5, with a possible D match to TRBD1 (5 bases). The CDR3 totals 15 residues. Germline loops: CDR1 SGDLS, CDR2 YYNGEE. The ends were cut back, 4 bases at V and 6 bases at J, with 17 bases in the middle. The CDR3 DNA reads as TGTGCCAGCAGCCCTAGGGGTGGAAGTGGTCAGCCCCAGCATTTT. Translated, it gives CASSPRGGSGQPQHF. Full variable domain (missing parts from reference TRBV9 and TRBJ1-5): DSGVTQTPKHLITATGQRVTLRCSPRSGDLSVYWYQQSLDQGLQFLIQYYNGEERAKGNILERFSAQQFPDLHSELNLSSLELGDSALYFCASSPRGGSGQPQHFGDGTRLSIL.

Note on this clone: Distinct nucleotide sequences in the sample also encode this CDR3. V and J are TRBV27 and TRBJ2-7; 8 nucleotides line up with TRBD2. V gave up 2 bases and J gave up 3 bases; unmatched junction bases: 3. The CDR3 is 14 residues long. Per the germline V gene, CDR1 is MNHEY and CDR2 is SMNVEV (reference sequence). The CDR3 protein is CASSLAGGYYEQYF. The CDR3 DNA is TGTGCCAGCAGTTTAGCGGGGGGTTACTACGAGCAGTACTTC.

The chain is built from TRBV30 and TRBJ1-5, with TRBD1 as a possible D gene (5 bases). Trimming took off 5 bases at V and 5 bases at J, with 13 bases between the two ends. The CDR3 extends over 13 amino acids. Germline loops: CDR1 GTSNPN, CDR2 SVGIG (reference sequence). The CDR3 nucleotides read TGTGCCTGGGCCAAGGGGCCGCATCAGCCCCAGCATTTT. It specifies CAWAKGPHQPQHF.

As concerns this clone: The identical CDR3 is also encoded by other nucleotide sequences in the sample. V usage is TRBV18 and J usage is TRBJ1-2; TRBD1 agrees at 8 bases. Germline trimming cut 6 bases from V and 2 bases from J; bases unmatched to any gene: 2. This CDR3 is 13 amino acids long. Germline V gene lookup returns CDR1 KGHSH and CDR2 LQKENI. CDR3 coding DNA: TGTGCCAGCTCGGGACAGGCCAACTATGGCTACACCTTC. Its protein is CASSGQANYGYTF.

The chain has TRBV27 and TRBJ2-7; 9 bases line up with TRBD1. J gave up 0 bases and V 5 bases, and 2 bases lay outside the gene matches. The CDR3 has 14 amino acids. Germline loops: CDR1 MNHEY, CDR2 SMNVEV (reference sequence). CDR3 sequence: CASSEDRGSYEQYF. The CDR3 coding sequence is TGTGCCAGCAGTGAGGACAGGGGCTCCTACGAGCAGTACTTC.